What follows are 25 T cell receptor beta chains derived from one specimen sequenced in a study of T cell responses to AZD1222 COVID-19 vaccine. Here immunoSEQ multiplex PCR was the method, and the copy in TCRdb shows in-frame clones only, minus some. The table includes over 40,000 clones, 83% detected once. The source material was peripheral blood, sampled on day 0 of AZD1222 vaccination. Receptors were obtained from an adult in good health.

The J gene is TRBJ1-3, the V gene TRBV9; D is perhaps TRBD1 (5 bases). The CDR3 extends over 13 amino acids. Trimming stripped 3 bases from V and 6 bases from J, with 10 bases between. CDR1 is SGDLS and CDR2 is YYNGEE in the germline V gene. This CDR3 is CASSAGPPNTIYF. The CDR3 bases are TGTGCCAGCAGCGCGGGACCGCCAAACACCATATATTTT.

This chain connects TRBV7-8 to TRBJ1-4; weak D call: TRBD1 (6 bases). Looked up from germline, CDR1 is SGHVS and CDR2 is FQNEAQ. The CDR3 runs to 17 residues. Trimming took 5 bases from V and 7 from J, leaving 23 bases between them. As DNA, the CDR3 is TGTGCCAGCAGCCAGTACAGGGTAGGGCCGATTAGTGAAAAACTGTTTTTT. Translating gives CASSQYRVGPISEKLFF. The whole variable domain, remainder taken from reference TRBV7-8 and TRBJ1-4, is GAGVSQSPRYKVAKRGQDVALRCDPISGHVSLFWYQQALGQGPEFLTYFQNEAQLDKSGLPSDRFFAERPEGSVSTLKIQRTQQEDSAVYLCASSQYRVGPISEKLFFGSGTQLSVL.

This chain links TRBV3-1 (or the pseudogene TRBV3-2) with TRBJ2-1, with 9 bases lining up with TRBD2. The germline CDR1 and CDR2 sequences are LGHDT and YNNKEL (reference sequence). V lost 4 bases, J lost 7 bases, and 8 bases stayed unmatched. The CDR3 is 15 residues long. For the CDR3, the DNA is TGTGCCAGCAGCCCCAGCGGGGGGCGAGGGAATGAGCAGTTCTTC. Its protein is CASSPSGGRGNEQFF.

This sequence joins TRBV7-2 and TRBJ1-2; 7 bases are a match to TRBD1. The CDR3 sequence is 16 residues long. The V segment lost 1 base and the J segment 0 bases; nucleotides outside the gene matches: 5. Germline V gene data show CDR1 as SGHTA and CDR2 as FQGNSA. CDR3 region: CASSLGGTASNYGYTF. The CDR3, as DNA: TGTGCCAGCAGCTTAGGGGGGACAGCATCTAACTATGGCTACACCTTC.

This chain uses TRBV29-1 with TRBJ2-7; 8 nucleotides align to TRBD2. Germline V gene data show CDR1 as SQVTM and CDR2 as ANQGSEA. CDR3 size: 13 residues. Trimming cost V 6 bases and J 6 bases; bases outside gene matches: 10. The CDR3 protein is CSVVSGTGREQYF. The CDR3 DNA reads as TGCAGCGTGGTTAGCGGGACCGGGCGCGAGCAGTACTTC.

The table lists this clone with a count of one. The chain uses TRBV4-1 and TRBJ2-2; 8 nucleotides match TRBD2. Losses at the gene ends were 1 base for V and 5 bases for J; bases not matched to a gene: 9. The V gene's germline CDR1 is MGHRA and CDR2 YSYEKL. CDR3 size: 17 residues. CDR3 sequence reads: CASSQGSRAGVTGELFF. CDR3 bases: TGCGCCAGCAGCCAAGGTAGTCGAGCGGGGGTAACCGGGGAGCTGTTTTTT.

Written as DNA, the CDR3 is TGTGCCAGCAGGCTCGGACAGGGTCAGAACACCGGGGAGCTGTTTTTT. Protein: CASRLGQGQNTGELFF. The genes are TRBV11-3 and TRBJ2-2, with TRBD1 matching 8 bases. In germline, CDR1 is SGHNT, CDR2 YENEEA. This CDR3 spans 16 amino acids. V shed 6 bases, J shed 1 base, and the junction held 7 bases outside the gene matches.

This sequence joins TRBV7-8 and TRBJ2-5, with a possible D match to TRBD2 (7 bases). Trimming pared 1 base from V and 5 bases from J, leaving 17 bases between. CDR1 is SGHVS and CDR2 is FQNEAQ in the germline V gene. The CDR3 covers 16 residues. CDR3 residues: CASSLGGGGARETQYF. DNA of the CDR3: TGTGCCAGCAGCTTAGGTGGGGGGGGCGCGAGGGAGACCCAGTACTTC.

This chain connects TRBV27 to TRBJ2-1; possibly TRBD1 or TRBD2 for D (6 bases each). The germline V gene encodes CDR1 MNHEY and CDR2 SMNVEV (reference sequence). Trimming took 7 bases from V and 5 from J, leaving 15 bases between them. This CDR3 has 14 amino acids. CDR3 DNA: TGTGCCAGCAATCGAGGGGGGAGTCACAATGAGCAGTTCTTC. It codes for CASNRGGSHNEQFF.

The rearrangement joins TRBV3-1 (or the pseudogene TRBV3-2) to TRBJ2-7; the D gene is possibly TRBD1 (5 bases). The V gene lost 2 bases and the J gene lost 0 bases, with 5 bases spanning the gap. Germline V gives CDR1 LGHDT, CDR2 YNNKEL (reference sequence). There are 13 residues in the CDR3. CDR3: CASSQQGSYEQYF. CDR3 bases: TGTGCCAGCAGCCAACAGGGCTCCTACGAGCAGTACTTC.

The chain joins TRBV5-6 to TRBJ2-5; tentatively, D is TRBD1 (5 bases). The CDR3 loop spans 13 amino acids. V lost 9 bases and J 2 bases, leaving 14 bases between the germline ends. CDR1 and CDR2 from the germline V gene are SGHDT and YYEEEE. This chain's CDR3 is CATGQFPQETQYF. In nucleotides, the CDR3 is TGTGCCACCGGACAATTCCCTCAAGAGACCCAGTACTTC.

J is TRBJ1-6 and V is TRBV7-3, with 8 bases lining up with TRBD1. V was clipped by 1 base and J by 7 bases; unmatched bases: 3. The CDR3 has 15 residues. Germline V gene sequence: CDR1 SGHTA, CDR2 FQGTGA. CDR3 DNA: TGTGCCAGCAGCTTAAATACAGGGGGGAATTCACCCCTCCACTTT. Protein product: CASSLNTGGNSPLHF.

The rearrangement uses TRBV21-1 and TRBJ2-1; the table assigns TRBD2, which was not confirmed against the DNA. TRBV21-1 is a documented pseudogene. The CDR3 is made up of 17 amino acids. The CDR3 DNA reads as TGTGCCAGCAGTAACGGGCTAGCGGAGCCCCACTACAATGAGCAGTTCTTC. This gives the protein CASSNGLAEPHYNEQFF.

This chain connects TRBV29-1 to TRBJ2-1; 9 nucleotides align to TRBD2. Trimming removed 2 bases from V and 6 bases from J; junction bases left unmatched: 8. The CDR3 is 15 amino acids. Germline V gene data show CDR1 as SQVTM and CDR2 as ANQGSEA. In nucleotides, the CDR3 is TGCAGCGTTGAAAGGGGGACTAGCACCCCCAATGAGCAGTTCTTC. Protein product: CSVERGTSTPNEQFF.

The chain has TRBV2 and TRBJ1-6; 7 bases agree with TRBD1. Per germline, CDR1 SNHLY and CDR2 FYNNEI. The ends lost 7 bases at V and 10 bases at J; junction bases unmatched: 7. CDR3 length: 13 amino acids. In nucleotides, the CDR3 is TGTGCCAGCACCCAGACAGGGCGCTCACCCCTCCACTTT. It encodes CASTQTGRSPLHF.

This clone was detected only a few times. The rearrangement links TRBV28 to TRBJ1-4; TRBD1 agrees at 8 bases. Germline-derived CDR1 and CDR2 are MDHEN and SYDVKM. V was pared by 6 bases and J by 2 bases, with 8 bases of the junction left unmatched. The CDR3 consists of 16 residues. In nucleotides, the CDR3 is TGTGCCAGCAGGTCAGGGGGCGTGCAGACTAATGAAAAACTGTTTTTT. Its translation is CASRSGGVQTNEKLFF.

This clone was seen a few times. V gene TRBV2 combines with J gene TRBJ2-7; no definite D call. Germline assignment: CDR1 SNHLY and CDR2 FYNNEI. V lost 7 bases to trimming and J lost 0 bases, with 10 bases between them. This CDR3 has 13 amino acids. The CDR3 DNA reads TGTGCCAGCAAACCTTGGAGCTCCTACGAGCAGTACTTC. Protein sequence: CASKPWSSYEQYF.

This sequence joins TRBV3-1 (or the pseudogene TRBV3-2) and TRBJ1-1, with D maybe TRBD1 (6 bases). Trimming stripped 2 bases from V and 5 bases from J, with 9 bases between. The CDR3 runs to 13 residues. CDR1 and CDR2 from the germline V gene are LGHDT and YNNKEL (reference sequence). The CDR3 spells CASSQRQVTEAFF. The CDR3 DNA is TGTGCCAGCAGCCAACGACAGGTTACTGAAGCTTTCTTT.

The chain employs TRBV6-5 and TRBJ2-7; TRBD1 agrees at 8 bases. CDR3 length: 15 residues. The junction had 5 bases not matched to a gene; V was cut back by 2 bases and J by 2 bases. From germline, CDR1 is MNHEY and CDR2 SVGAGI. CDR3: CASSYIRDRTYEQYF. The CDR3 DNA is TGTGCCAGCAGTTACATCCGGGACAGGACCTACGAGCAGTACTTC.

In the case of this clone: Its ends do not fully match the called genes, so a read error is possible. Other DNA sequences from this sample encode an identical CDR3 as well. The chain couples TRBV14 to TRBJ2-2; TRBD2 matches 8 bases. The V gene's germline CDR1 is SGHDN and CDR2 FVKESK. The CDR3 covers 15 residues. As DNA, the CDR3 is TGTGCCAGCAGCTTAGCGGGACCGAACACCGGGGAGTTGTTTTTT. Its protein product is CASSLAGPNTGELFF.

The J gene is TRBJ2-3, the V gene TRBV7-3; 9 bases are a match to TRBD1. Germline V gives CDR1 SGHTA, CDR2 FQGTGA. Losses at the gene ends were 4 bases for V and 6 bases for J; bases not matched to a gene: 8. CDR3 length equals 15 residues. CDR3 in amino acids: CASSSGTGRGDTQYF. Here the CDR3 DNA reads TGTGCCAGCAGCTCCGGGACAGGGAGAGGCGATACGCAGTATTTT. Complete variable domain (other parts from reference TRBV7-3 and TRBJ2-3): GAGVSQTPSNKVTEKGKYVELRCDPISGHTALYWYRQSLGQGPEFLIYFQGTGAADDSGLPNDRFFAVRPEGSVSTLKIQRTERGDSAVYLCASSSGTGRGDTQYFGPGTRLTVL.

The chain carries TRBV11-3 and TRBJ2-7, with TRBD1 as a possible D gene (6 bases). The CDR3 is 13 residues long. Germline CDR1 SGHNT, CDR2 YENEEA. Trimming took off 4 bases at V and 3 bases at J, with 10 bases between the two ends. The CDR3 sequence is CASSSTGSYEQYF. CDR3 nucleotide sequence: TGTGCCAGCAGCTCGACAGGAAGCTACGAGCAGTACTTC.

The chain carries TRBV12-2 and TRBJ2-7; TRBD1, the table's D call, was not compared with the DNA. TRBV12-2 has pseudogene status. The CDR3 length is 13 residues. The CDR3 region has the DNA TGTGCAAGTCGCTTAGGAGACAGGAACGAGCAGTACTTC. It yields the protein CASRLGDRNEQYF.

The genes are TRBV28 and TRBJ2-7; 9 bases fit TRBD1. Germline V gene lookup returns CDR1 MDHEN and CDR2 SYDVKM. Losses at the gene ends were 8 bases for V and 4 bases for J; bases not matched to a gene: 6. The CDR3 length is 13 residues. The CDR3 here is CASSGQGVYEQYF. CDR3 nucleotides: TGTGCCAGCTCGGGACAGGGTGTGTACGAGCAGTACTTC.

This clone was counted a single time. The chain couples TRBV7-6 to TRBJ1-1; TRBD1 matches at 7 bases. Germline CDR1 and CDR2: SGHVS and FNYEAQ. V dropped 5 bases and J dropped 6; count of bases not matched to a gene: 12. The CDR3 loop spans 15 amino acids. CDR3: CASSRRPDRDAEAFF. In nucleotides, the CDR3 is TGTGCCAGCAGCCGTCGCCCAGACAGGGATGCTGAAGCTTTCTTT.